This T cell receptor beta chain emerged from a study of shared clonotypes between healthy human individuals. Study overall: Donor composition was two women and three men, aged 18 to 49. Findings and caveats of the study: When compared with the clonotypes that were shared by all four sorted-subset donors, the non-shared clonotypes turned out to have lower generation probabilities.

A remark on this clone: As yet, its antigen is unknown.

A deep-level run was used for the assay. Profiling relied on immunoSEQ multiplex PCR, and the TCRdb table lists in-frame clones only, not all of them. Of 1.6 million or so clones listed, less than 99% are singletons. The CDR3 covers 14 residues. V lost 3 bases, J lost 4 bases, and 9 bases lay in between. Germline-derived CDR1 and CDR2 are MNHEY and SMNVEV (reference sequence). The TCR originated in a man aged 25 to 40 in good health. The specimen sequenced was naive CD4+ T cells sorted from blood. Sample subset: CD45RA+ positively selected. The chain is built from TRBV27 and TRBJ2-2, with TRBD2 as a possible D gene (6 bases). The CDR3 sequence is CASSFGGLTGELFF. The CDR3 DNA follows: TGTGCCAGCAGTTTCGGAGGGCTCACCGGGGAGCTGTTTTTT.